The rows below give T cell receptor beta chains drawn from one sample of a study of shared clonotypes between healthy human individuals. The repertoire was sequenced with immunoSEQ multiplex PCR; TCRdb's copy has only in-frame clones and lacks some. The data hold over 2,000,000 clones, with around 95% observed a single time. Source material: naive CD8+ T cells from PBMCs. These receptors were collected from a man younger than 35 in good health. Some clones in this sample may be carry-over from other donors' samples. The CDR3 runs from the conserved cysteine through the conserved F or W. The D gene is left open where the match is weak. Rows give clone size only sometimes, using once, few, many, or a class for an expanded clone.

CDR3aa: CASSVGRALSGELFF; CDR3nt: TGCGCCAGCAGCGTGGGGAGGGCCCTTTCCGGGGAGCTGTTTTTT; d_gene: TRBD2; len: 15; abundance: NA; v_gene: TRBV4-3; j_gene: TRBJ2-2
CDR3aa: CASSVGGRGNTEAFF; CDR3nt: TGTGCCAGCAGCGTTGGGGGGCGAGGGAACACTGAAGCTTTCTTT; d_gene: NA; len: 15; abundance: NA; v_gene: TRBV9; j_gene: TRBJ1-1
CDR3aa: CAWSPLRGPANYGYTF; CDR3nt: TGTGCCTGGAGCCCTTTACGTGGGCCGGCTAACTATGGCTACACCTTC; d_gene: NA; len: 16; abundance: NA; v_gene: TRBV30; j_gene: TRBJ1-2
CDR3aa: CASSEEGHTEAFF; CDR3nt: TGTGCCAGCAGTGAAGAGGGACACACTGAAGCTTTCTTT; d_gene: NA; len: 13; abundance: NA; v_gene: TRBV2; j_gene: TRBJ1-1
CDR3aa: CASSHSIFPPGYTF; CDR3nt: TGTGCCAGCAGTCACTCCATATTCCCCCCTGGCTACACCTTC; d_gene: NA; len: 14; abundance: NA; v_gene: TRBV14; j_gene: TRBJ1-2
CDR3aa: CASTSPTLTNEKLFF; CDR3nt: TGTGCCAGCACCTCGCCTACACTCACTAATGAAAAACTGTTTTTT; d_gene: NA; len: 15; abundance: NA; v_gene: TRBV7-9; j_gene: TRBJ1-4
CDR3aa: CASSFLSDTQYF; CDR3nt: TGTGCCAGCAGTTTCTTATCAGATACGCAGTATTTT; d_gene: NA; len: 12; abundance: NA; v_gene: TRBV28; j_gene: TRBJ2-3
CDR3aa: CASRPTEDGEKLFF; CDR3nt: TGTGCCAGTCGACCGACGGAAGATGGGGAAAAACTGTTTTTT; d_gene: NA; len: 14; abundance: NA; v_gene: TRBV19; j_gene: TRBJ1-4
CDR3aa: CASRPPGQNNEQFF; CDR3nt: TGCGCCAGCAGGCCACCGGGACAGAACAATGAGCAGTTCTTC; d_gene: TRBD1; len: 14; abundance: NA; v_gene: TRBV10-2; j_gene: TRBJ2-1
CDR3aa: CASAAGVINEQFF; CDR3nt: TGTGCCAGTGCGGCGGGAGTTATCAATGAGCAGTTCTTC; d_gene: TRBD2; len: 13; abundance: NA; v_gene: TRBV19; j_gene: TRBJ2-1
CDR3aa: CASSHTSGGVNTEAFF; CDR3nt: TGCGCCAGCAGCCATACCTCTGGGGGGGTGAACACTGAAGCTTTCTTT; d_gene: NA; len: 16; abundance: NA; v_gene: TRBV5-1; j_gene: TRBJ1-1
CDR3aa: CASSLRGGPFCTF; CDR3nt: TGTGCCAGCAGCCTTAGAGGGGGACCATTTTGCACCTTC; d_gene: NA; len: 13; abundance: NA; v_gene: TRBV28; j_gene: TRBJ1-2
CDR3aa: CASSQSIGQGDTDTQYF; CDR3nt: TGCGCCAGCAGCCAATCAATCGGACAGGGGGATACAGATACGCAGTATTTT; d_gene: TRBD1; len: 17; abundance: NA; v_gene: TRBV4-3; j_gene: TRBJ2-3
CDR3aa: CASSQVWTGSEKLFF; CDR3nt: TGCGCCAGCAGCCAAGTATGGACAGGGAGTGAAAAACTGTTTTTT; d_gene: TRBD1; len: 15; abundance: NA; v_gene: TRBV4-3; j_gene: TRBJ1-4
CDR3aa: CASSFAGTRITDTQYF; CDR3nt: TGCGCCAGCAGCTTCGCCGGGACTCGTATTACAGATACGCAGTATTTT; d_gene: NA; len: 16; abundance: NA; v_gene: TRBV5-1; j_gene: TRBJ2-3
CDR3aa: CASSEPVASYNEQFF; CDR3nt: TGTGCCAGCAGCGAGCCGGTGGCCTCCTACAATGAGCAGTTCTTC; d_gene: NA; len: 15; abundance: NA; v_gene: TRBV7-6; j_gene: TRBJ2-1
CDR3aa: CASSERPRASGRALSYNEQFF; CDR3nt: TGTGCCAGCAGTGAACGCCCCCGGGCTAGCGGGAGGGCCTTGTCCTACAATGAGCAGTTCTTC; d_gene: TRBD2; len: 21; abundance: NA; v_gene: TRBV2; j_gene: TRBJ2-1
CDR3aa: CASSADRGHGNTIYF; CDR3nt: TGTGCCAGCAGTGCGGACAGGGGGCATGGAAACACCATATATTTT; d_gene: TRBD1; len: 15; abundance: once; v_gene: TRBV6-1; j_gene: TRBJ1-3
CDR3aa: CASSLGGTSGYEQYF; CDR3nt: TGTGCCAGCAGTTTAGGCGGGACTAGCGGTTACGAGCAGTACTTC; d_gene: TRBD2; len: 15; abundance: NA; v_gene: TRBV27; j_gene: TRBJ2-7
CDR3aa: CASSPGGEGRYNEQFF; CDR3nt: TGTGCCAGCAGCCCAGGCGGGGAGGGCCGCTACAATGAGCAGTTCTTC; d_gene: TRBD2; len: 16; abundance: NA; v_gene: TRBV5-6; j_gene: TRBJ2-1
CDR3aa: CASSIRQGPDQQYF; CDR3nt: TGTGCCAGTAGTATTCGGCAGGGGCCCGACCAGCAGTACTTC; d_gene: NA; len: 14; abundance: NA; v_gene: TRBV19; j_gene: TRBJ2-7
CDR3aa: CASSHPGQRYNEQFF; CDR3nt: TGTGCCAGCAGCCATCCGGGACAGAGATACAATGAGCAGTTCTTC; d_gene: TRBD1; len: 15; abundance: NA; v_gene: TRBV14; j_gene: TRBJ2-1
CDR3aa: CASSLSLAGRSGETQYF; CDR3nt: TGTGCCAGCAGCTTAAGCCTAGCGGGCCGATCCGGGGAGACCCAGTACTTC; d_gene: TRBD2; len: 17; abundance: NA; v_gene: TRBV7-9; j_gene: TRBJ2-5
CDR3aa: CSVKLGQARIYEQYF; CDR3nt: TGCAGCGTCAAACTGGGGCAGGCGAGGATATACGAGCAGTACTTC; d_gene: NA; len: 15; abundance: NA; v_gene: TRBV29-1; j_gene: TRBJ2-7
CDR3aa: CASSGTGLSSYEQYF; CDR3nt: TGTGCCAGCAGCGGTACAGGATTAAGCTCCTACGAGCAGTACTTC; d_gene: NA; len: 15; abundance: NA; v_gene: TRBV5-4; j_gene: TRBJ2-7
CDR3aa: CASSPLESFRTQVYTQYF; CDR3nt: TGTGCCAGCTCACCACTTGAATCCTTCCGGACTCAGGTTTATACGCAGTATTTT; d_gene: NA; len: 18; abundance: NA; v_gene: TRBV18; j_gene: TRBJ2-3
CDR3aa: CASSFFPGGSYEQYF; CDR3nt: TGTGCCAGCAGCTTTTTTCCTGGCGGCTCCTACGAGCAGTACTTC; d_gene: NA; len: 15; abundance: once; v_gene: TRBV11-2; j_gene: TRBJ2-7
CDR3aa: CASSERLAGVLYEQYF; CDR3nt: TGTGCCAGCAGTGAGCGCCTAGCGGGAGTTCTGTACGAGCAGTACTTC; d_gene: TRBD2; len: 16; abundance: NA; v_gene: TRBV6-1; j_gene: TRBJ2-7
CDR3aa: CASRQDGSQPQHF; CDR3nt: TGTGCCAGCAGGCAGGACGGAAGTCAGCCCCAGCATTTT; d_gene: NA; len: 13; abundance: NA; v_gene: TRBV6-6; j_gene: TRBJ1-5
CDR3aa: CAEQITDTQYF; CDR3nt: TGTGCTGAGCAGATCACAGATACGCAGTATTTT; d_gene: NA; len: 11; abundance: NA; v_gene: TRBV30; j_gene: TRBJ2-3
CDR3aa: CASSPPSPEQYF; CDR3nt: TGTGCCAGCAGCCCGCCAAGTCCCGAGCAGTACTTC; d_gene: NA; len: 12; abundance: NA; v_gene: TRBV9; j_gene: TRBJ2-7
CDR3aa: CASSLEGQGADGYTF; CDR3nt: TGTGCCAGCAGTTTAGAAGGACAGGGGGCTGATGGCTACACCTTC; d_gene: TRBD1; len: 15; abundance: NA; v_gene: TRBV28; j_gene: TRBJ1-2
CDR3aa: CASSLQGRGGVAKNIQYF; CDR3nt: TGTGCCAGCTCGCTCCAGGGACGGGGGGGAGTAGCCAAAAACATTCAGTACTTC; d_gene: TRBD2; len: 18; abundance: NA; v_gene: TRBV18; j_gene: TRBJ2-4
CDR3aa: CSVTPGTSGGGYNEQFF; CDR3nt: TGCAGCGTCACCCCCGGGACTAGCGGGGGGGGATACAATGAGCAGTTCTTC; d_gene: TRBD2; len: 17; abundance: NA; v_gene: TRBV29-1; j_gene: TRBJ2-1
CDR3aa: CASSPHWTTYEQYF; CDR3nt: TGTGCCAGCAGTCCACACTGGACTACCTACGAGCAGTACTTC; d_gene: NA; len: 14; abundance: NA; v_gene: TRBV27; j_gene: TRBJ2-7
CDR3aa: CSALVDREYSYEQYF; CDR3nt: TGCAGCGCCCTGGTTGATCGGGAGTATAGCTACGAGCAGTACTTC; d_gene: NA; len: 15; abundance: NA; v_gene: TRBV29-1; j_gene: TRBJ2-7
CDR3aa: CASSLGSGGYEQYF; CDR3nt: TGTGCCAGCAGCTTAGGTTCAGGTGGCTACGAGCAGTACTTC; d_gene: NA; len: 14; abundance: NA; v_gene: TRBV11-2; j_gene: TRBJ2-7
CDR3aa: CASSWGETNEKLFF; CDR3nt: TGTGCCAGCAGTTGGGGGGAGACTAATGAAAAACTGTTTTTT; d_gene: NA; len: 14; abundance: once; v_gene: TRBV28; j_gene: TRBJ1-4
CDR3aa: CASTFARFGGTEAFF; CDR3nt: TGTGCCAGCACATTCGCGCGGTTTGGTGGCACTGAAGCTTTCTTT; d_gene: NA; len: 15; abundance: once; v_gene: TRBV6-5; j_gene: TRBJ1-1
CDR3aa: CASSSRSISSYNEQFF; CDR3nt: TGTGCCAGCAGCTCCCGATCCATTAGCTCCTACAATGAGCAGTTCTTC; d_gene: NA; len: 16; abundance: once; v_gene: TRBV7-9; j_gene: TRBJ2-1
CDR3aa: CSVGGTGVYNEQFF; CDR3nt: TGCAGCGTTGGCGGGACAGGGGTCTACAATGAGCAGTTCTTC; d_gene: TRBD1; len: 14; abundance: NA; v_gene: TRBV29-1; j_gene: TRBJ2-1
CDR3aa: CASALSTSGNEQFF; CDR3nt: TGTGCCAGCGCCCTCTCAACTAGCGGCAATGAGCAGTTCTTC; d_gene: TRBD2; len: 14; abundance: NA; v_gene: TRBV27; j_gene: TRBJ2-1
CDR3aa: CASSGRGSSTDTQYF; CDR3nt: TGTGCCAGTAGTGGGCGGGGATCTAGCACAGATACGCAGTATTTT; d_gene: NA; len: 15; abundance: NA; v_gene: TRBV19; j_gene: TRBJ2-3
CDR3aa: CASSPLAGGPTDTQYF; CDR3nt: TGTGCCAGCAGCCCACTGGCGGGAGGGCCCACAGATACGCAGTATTTT; d_gene: TRBD2; len: 16; abundance: NA; v_gene: TRBV28; j_gene: TRBJ2-3
CDR3aa: CASSSRDIYNEQFF; CDR3nt: TGTGCCAGCAGCTCCCGGGACATTTACAATGAGCAGTTCTTC; d_gene: NA; len: 14; abundance: NA; v_gene: TRBV7-9; j_gene: TRBJ2-1
CDR3aa: CASSLTSYTGELFF; CDR3nt: TGTGCCAGCAGTCTGACTAGCTACACCGGGGAGCTGTTTTTT; d_gene: TRBD2; len: 14; abundance: NA; v_gene: TRBV28; j_gene: TRBJ2-2
CDR3aa: CASSEAAGVGYEQYF; CDR3nt: TGTGCCAGCAGTGAAGCGGCGGGGGTAGGGTACGAGCAGTACTTC; d_gene: TRBD2; len: 15; abundance: NA; v_gene: TRBV2; j_gene: TRBJ2-7
CDR3aa: CASSSPLRDRGSSGNTIYF; CDR3nt: TGTGCCAGCAGTTCACCCCTACGGGACAGGGGAAGCTCTGGAAACACCATATATTTT; d_gene: TRBD1; len: 19; abundance: NA; v_gene: TRBV28; j_gene: TRBJ1-3